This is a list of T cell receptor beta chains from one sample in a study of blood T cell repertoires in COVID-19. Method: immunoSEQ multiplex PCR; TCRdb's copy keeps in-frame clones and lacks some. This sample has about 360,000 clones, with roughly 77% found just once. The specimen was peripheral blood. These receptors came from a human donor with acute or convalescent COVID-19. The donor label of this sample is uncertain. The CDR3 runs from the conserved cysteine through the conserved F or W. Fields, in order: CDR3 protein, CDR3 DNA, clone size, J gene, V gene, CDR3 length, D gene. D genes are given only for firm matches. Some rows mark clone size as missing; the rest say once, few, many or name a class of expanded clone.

CASSHPRGGLDGHEQFF,TGTGCCAGCAGCCACCCCCGGGGGGGACTAGACGGCCATGAGCAGTTCTTC,-,TRBJ2-1,TRBV7-7,17,TRBD2
CASSIGAYTEAFF,TGTGCCAGTAGTATAGGGGCCTACACTGAAGCTTTCTTT,-,TRBJ1-1,TRBV19,13,-
CASSLSRTGGNTEAFF,TGTGCCAGCTCACTATCGCGGACAGGCGGGAACACTGAAGCTTTCTTT,few,TRBJ1-1,TRBV18,16,TRBD1
CASSPGTGLSYEQYF,TGTGCCAGCAGCCCCGGGACAGGGCTCTCCTACGAGCAGTACTTC,-,TRBJ2-7,TRBV11-3,15,TRBD1
CASSKDRRGDNSPLHF,TGTGCCAGCAGTAAAGACAGAAGGGGTGATAATTCACCCCTCCACTTT,-,TRBJ1-6,TRBV6-6,16,-
CAISETVSEGANEQFF,TGTGCCATCAGTGAGACAGTTTCCGAGGGGGCCAATGAGCAGTTCTTC,many,TRBJ2-1,TRBV10-3,16,TRBD1
CASSFPGRRGDEQFF,TGTGCCAGCAGTTTTCCGGGACGACGGGGGGATGAGCAGTTCTTC,once,TRBJ2-1,TRBV25-1,15,TRBD2
CASSFSTSPIYGYTF,TGTGCCAGCAGCTTTAGCACCAGCCCTATTTATGGCTACACCTTC,-,TRBJ1-2,TRBV5-6,15,-
CASSPDTGTANYGYTF,TGTGCCAGCAGTCCAGACACCGGGACAGCTAACTATGGCTACACCTTC,-,TRBJ1-2,TRBV27,16,TRBD1
CASSFYGQGTEAFF,TGTGCCAGCAGTTTTTACGGGCAGGGGACTGAAGCTTTCTTT,-,TRBJ1-1,TRBV28,14,-
CASSRQGNTEAFF,TGTGCCAGCAGTCGGCAGGGGAACACTGAAGCTTTCTTT,-,TRBJ1-1,TRBV2,13,-
CASSLGQGLSYEQYF,TGTGCCAGCAGCTTAGGACAGGGGTTGTCCTACGAGCAGTACTTC,-,TRBJ2-7,TRBV7-9,15,TRBD1
CASSLNSGSAETQYF,TGTGCCAGCAGCCTCAATAGCGGGAGCGCAGAGACCCAGTACTTC,-,TRBJ2-5,TRBV11-3,15,TRBD2
CAWSVRFEVSPLHF,TGTGCCTGGAGTGTACGTTTCGAGGTCTCACCCCTCCACTTT,-,TRBJ1-6,TRBV30,14,-
CASSPRLESPLHF,TGTGCCAGCTCACCCAGGTTAGAGTCACCCCTCCACTTT,-,TRBJ1-6,TRBV18,13,-
CASSQDMTEQFF,TGCGCCAGCAGCCAAGATATGACAGAGCAGTTCTTC,-,TRBJ2-1,TRBV4-1,12,-
CASSLGSGTGYGYTF,TGTGCCAGCAGTTTGGGGTCCGGGACAGGGTATGGCTACACCTTC,-,TRBJ1-2,TRBV27,15,TRBD1
CASSFDGAQGYTF,TGTGCCAGCAGCTTTGATGGGGCGCAGGGCTACACCTTC,-,TRBJ1-2,TRBV7-9,13,-
CASSSRGGGRPFEAFF,TGTGCCAGCAGTTCCCGGGGGGGCGGCAGGCCGTTTGAAGCTTTCTTT,-,TRBJ1-1,TRBV6-5,16,-
CASSLDPWGEGAEAFF,TGTGCCAGCAGCTTGGATCCCTGGGGCGAAGGCGCTGAAGCTTTCTTT,-,TRBJ1-1,TRBV5-5,16,-
CASSIGGGRTEAFF,TGTGCCAGTAGTATAGGAGGGGGCAGAACTGAAGCTTTCTTT,few,TRBJ1-1,TRBV19,14,TRBD1
CASSTRQGAGEKLFF,TGTGCCAGCAGCACCCGACAGGGGGCGGGGGAAAAACTGTTTTTT,-,TRBJ1-4,TRBV3-1/TRBV3-2,15,TRBD1
CASGPSDRAGPNQPQHF,TGTGCTAGTGGCCCCTCAGACAGGGCCGGGCCCAATCAGCCCCAGCATTTT,-,TRBJ1-5,TRBV12-5,17,TRBD1
CASSLRTAHNSPLHF,TGTGCCAGCTCACTACGGACAGCCCATAATTCACCCCTCCACTTT,-,TRBJ1-6,TRBV18,15,-
CASSFTGSSNQPQHF,TGTGCCAGTAGTTTCACAGGGAGTAGCAATCAGCCCCAGCATTTT,-,TRBJ1-5,TRBV19,15,-
CASSHEDRVGYGYTF,TGCGCCAGCAGCCATGAAGACAGGGTTGGCTATGGCTACACCTTC,-,TRBJ1-2,TRBV4-1,15,TRBD1
CASSLAVAGAEAFF,TGTGCCAGCAGCTTGGCCGTGGCAGGGGCTGAAGCTTTCTTT,-,TRBJ1-1,TRBV5-4,14,-
CASSPGIRGYNEQFF,TGTGCCAGCAGCCCTGGGATTAGAGGGTACAATGAGCAGTTCTTC,-,TRBJ2-1,TRBV11-2,15,-
CASSYSASGGMETQYF,TGTGCCAGCAGTTACTCGGCTAGCGGGGGTATGGAGACCCAGTACTTC,-,TRBJ2-5,TRBV6-5,16,TRBD2
CASSFDQPQHF,TGTGCCAGCAGTTTCGATCAGCCCCAGCATTTT,-,TRBJ1-5,TRBV28,11,-
CASSLVPRGFPGEQYF,TGCGCCAGCAGCTTGGTCCCCAGGGGATTCCCAGGGGAGCAGTACTTC,few,TRBJ2-7,TRBV5-1,16,-
CASSLATRGHDGYTF,TGTGCCAGCAGCTTAGCCACCAGGGGTCACGATGGCTACACCTTC,-,TRBJ1-2,TRBV7-8,15,-